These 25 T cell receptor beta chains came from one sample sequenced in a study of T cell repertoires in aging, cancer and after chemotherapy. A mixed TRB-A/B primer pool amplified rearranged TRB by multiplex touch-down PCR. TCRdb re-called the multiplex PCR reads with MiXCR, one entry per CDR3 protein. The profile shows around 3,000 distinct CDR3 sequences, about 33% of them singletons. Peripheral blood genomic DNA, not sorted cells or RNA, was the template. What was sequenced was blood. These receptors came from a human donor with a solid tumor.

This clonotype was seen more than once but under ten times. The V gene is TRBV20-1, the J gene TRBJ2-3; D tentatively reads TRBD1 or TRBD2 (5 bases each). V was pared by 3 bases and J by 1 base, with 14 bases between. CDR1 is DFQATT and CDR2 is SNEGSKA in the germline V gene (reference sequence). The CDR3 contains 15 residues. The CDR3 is CSARPGTLRTDTQYF. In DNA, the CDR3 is TGCAGTGCTAGGCCCGGGACCCTTCGCACAGATACGCAGTATTTT.

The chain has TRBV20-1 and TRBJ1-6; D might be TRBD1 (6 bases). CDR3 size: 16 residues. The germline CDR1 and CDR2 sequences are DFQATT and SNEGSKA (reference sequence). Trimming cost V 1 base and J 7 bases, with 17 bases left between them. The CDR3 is CSARGPGRGENSPLHF. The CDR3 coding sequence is TGCAGTGCTAGAGGCCCAGGCAGGGGAGAAAATTCACCCCTCCACTTT.

The CDR3 nucleotides are TGTGCCAGCACCCCACGGCTGGACTTCCCCACTGAAGCTTTCTTT. Translation: CASTPRLDFPTEAFF. The chain employs TRBV12-3 or TRBV12-4 and TRBJ1-1; D is undetermined. The germline V and J ends were trimmed by 7 bases and 4 bases, with 19 bases remaining between them. The CDR3 covers 15 residues.

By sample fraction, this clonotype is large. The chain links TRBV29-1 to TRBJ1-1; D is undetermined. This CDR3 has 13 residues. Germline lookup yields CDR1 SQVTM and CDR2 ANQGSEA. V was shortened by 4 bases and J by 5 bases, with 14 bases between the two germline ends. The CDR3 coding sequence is TGCAGCGTTGTGTGGGGAAGAGCAACTGAAGCTTTCTTT. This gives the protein CSVVWGRATEAFF.

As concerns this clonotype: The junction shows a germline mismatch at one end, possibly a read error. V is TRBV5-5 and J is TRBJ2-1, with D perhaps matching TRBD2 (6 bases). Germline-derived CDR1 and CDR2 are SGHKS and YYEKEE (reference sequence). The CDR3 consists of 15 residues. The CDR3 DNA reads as TGTGCCAGCAGCTTGGCGGGGACTTCCTACAATGGGCAGTTCTTC. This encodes CASSLAGTSYNGQFF.

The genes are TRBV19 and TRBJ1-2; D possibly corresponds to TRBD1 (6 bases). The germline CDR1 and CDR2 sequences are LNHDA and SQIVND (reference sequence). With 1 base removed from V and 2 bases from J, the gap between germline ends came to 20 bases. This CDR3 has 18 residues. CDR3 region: CASSIGSPLGGRNYGYTF. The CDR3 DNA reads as TGTGCCAGTAGTATAGGATCCCCCCTAGGGGGAAGGAACTATGGCTACACCTTC.

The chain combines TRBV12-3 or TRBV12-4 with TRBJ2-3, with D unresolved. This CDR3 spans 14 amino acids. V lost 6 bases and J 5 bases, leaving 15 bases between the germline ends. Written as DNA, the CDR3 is TGTGCCAGCAGCCGCTGGGCCAGCGAAGATACGCAGTATTTT. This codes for CASSRWASEDTQYF.

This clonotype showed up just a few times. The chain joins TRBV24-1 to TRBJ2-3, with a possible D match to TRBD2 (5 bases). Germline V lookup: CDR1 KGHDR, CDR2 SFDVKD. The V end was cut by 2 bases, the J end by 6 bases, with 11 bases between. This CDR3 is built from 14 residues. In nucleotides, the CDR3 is TGTGCCACCAGTGATTCAGGACGAGGGGATACGCAGTATTTT. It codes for CATSDSGRGDTQYF.

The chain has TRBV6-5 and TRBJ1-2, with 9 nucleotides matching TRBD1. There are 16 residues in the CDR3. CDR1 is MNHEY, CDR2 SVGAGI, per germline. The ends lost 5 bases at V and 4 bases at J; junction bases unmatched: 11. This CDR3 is CASSKTTGTGFYGYTF. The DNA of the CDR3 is TGTGCCAGCAGTAAAACGACCGGGACAGGGTTCTATGGCTACACCTTC.

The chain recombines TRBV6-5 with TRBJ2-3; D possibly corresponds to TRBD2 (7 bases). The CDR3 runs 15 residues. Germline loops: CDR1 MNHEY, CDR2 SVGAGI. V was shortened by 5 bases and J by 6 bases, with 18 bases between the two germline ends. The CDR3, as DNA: TGTGCCAGCAGTGTTGGCGGGGGCATATCGGATACGCAGTATTTT. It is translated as CASSVGGGISDTQYF.

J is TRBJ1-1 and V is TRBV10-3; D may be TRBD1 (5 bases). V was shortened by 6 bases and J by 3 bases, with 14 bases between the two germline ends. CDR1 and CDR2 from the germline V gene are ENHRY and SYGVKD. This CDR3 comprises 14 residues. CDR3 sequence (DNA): TGTGCCATCAGCGTGCAGGGTTCTGACACTGAAGCTTTCTTT. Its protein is CAISVQGSDTEAFF.

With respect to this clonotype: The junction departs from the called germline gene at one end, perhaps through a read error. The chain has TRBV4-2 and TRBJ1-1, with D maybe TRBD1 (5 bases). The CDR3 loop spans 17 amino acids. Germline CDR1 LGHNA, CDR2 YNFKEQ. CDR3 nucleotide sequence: TGCGCCAGCAGCCAAGGCACCCAGGGACGGTCTAGGACTGAAGCTTTCTTT. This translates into CASSQGTQGRSRTEAFF.

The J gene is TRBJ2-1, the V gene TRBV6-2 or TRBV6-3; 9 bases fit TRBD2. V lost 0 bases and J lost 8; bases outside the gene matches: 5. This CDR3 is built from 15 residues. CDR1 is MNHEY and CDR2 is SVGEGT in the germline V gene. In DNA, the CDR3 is TGTGCCAGCAGTTACTCGCTAGCGGGGAAATATGAGCAGTTCTTC. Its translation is CASSYSLAGKYEQFF.

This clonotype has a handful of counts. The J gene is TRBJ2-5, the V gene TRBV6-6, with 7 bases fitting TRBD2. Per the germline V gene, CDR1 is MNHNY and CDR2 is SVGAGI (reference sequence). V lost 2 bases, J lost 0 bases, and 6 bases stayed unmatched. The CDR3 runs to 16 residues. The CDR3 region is CASSYGLGGYQETQYF. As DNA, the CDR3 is TGTGCCAGCAGTTACGGGTTGGGGGGGTACCAAGAGACCCAGTACTTC.

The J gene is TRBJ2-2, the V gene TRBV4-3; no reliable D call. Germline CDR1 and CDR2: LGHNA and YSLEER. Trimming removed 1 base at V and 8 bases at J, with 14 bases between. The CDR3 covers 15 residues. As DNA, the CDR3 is TGCGCCAGCAGCCAAGCCCCCCGGGTTGTGGGGGAGCTGTTTTTT. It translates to CASSQAPRVVGELFF.

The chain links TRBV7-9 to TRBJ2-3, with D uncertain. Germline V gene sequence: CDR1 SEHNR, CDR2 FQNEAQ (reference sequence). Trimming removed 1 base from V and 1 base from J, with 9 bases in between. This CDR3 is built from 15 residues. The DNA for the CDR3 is TGTGCCAGCAGCTTAGTTCTCACAGGCACAGATACGCAGTATTTT. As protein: CASSLVLTGTDTQYF. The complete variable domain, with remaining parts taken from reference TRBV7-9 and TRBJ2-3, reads DTGVSQNPRHKITKRGQNVTFRCDPISEHNRLYWYRQTLGQGPEFLTYFQNEAQLEKSRLLSDRFSAERPKGSFSTLEIQRTEQGDSAMYLCASSLVLTGTDTQYFGPGTRLTVL.

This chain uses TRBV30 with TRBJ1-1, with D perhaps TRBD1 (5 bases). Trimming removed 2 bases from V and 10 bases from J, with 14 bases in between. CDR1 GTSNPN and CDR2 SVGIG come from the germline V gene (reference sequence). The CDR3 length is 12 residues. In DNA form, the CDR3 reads TGTGCCTGGAGTTTGGGGGAGTTGGCAGCTTTCTTT. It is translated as CAWSLGELAAFF.

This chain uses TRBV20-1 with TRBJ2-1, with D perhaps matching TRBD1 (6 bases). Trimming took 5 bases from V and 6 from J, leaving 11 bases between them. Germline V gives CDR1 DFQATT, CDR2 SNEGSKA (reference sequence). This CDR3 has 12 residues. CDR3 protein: CSAQQGSNEQFF. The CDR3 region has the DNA TGCAGTGCTCAACAGGGAAGCAATGAGCAGTTCTTC.

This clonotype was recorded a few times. Here the CDR3 reads CASSSTGGPQETQYF. The CDR3 region has the DNA TGTGCCAGCAGCTCCACCGGGGGGCCCCAAGAGACCCAGTACTTC. The genes are TRBV5-6 and TRBJ2-5; D is perhaps TRBD2 (7 bases). CDR3 length: 15 residues. Trimming took off 3 bases at V and 1 base at J, with 13 bases between the two ends. Germline V gene sequence: CDR1 SGHDT, CDR2 YYEEEE. The full variable domain, its missing parts supplied by reference TRBV5-6 and TRBJ2-5, is DAGVTQSPTHLIKTRGQQVTLRCSPKSGHDTVSWYQQALGQGPQFIFQYYEEEERQRGNFPDRFSGHQFPNYSSELNVNALLLGDSALYLCASSSTGGPQETQYFGPGTRLLVL.

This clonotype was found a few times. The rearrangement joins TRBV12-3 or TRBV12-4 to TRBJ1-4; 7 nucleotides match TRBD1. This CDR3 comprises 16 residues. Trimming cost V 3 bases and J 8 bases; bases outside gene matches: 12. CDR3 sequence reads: CASSFEGAIVSEKLFF. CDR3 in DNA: TGTGCCAGCAGTTTTGAGGGGGCAATAGTAAGCGAAAAACTGTTTTTT.

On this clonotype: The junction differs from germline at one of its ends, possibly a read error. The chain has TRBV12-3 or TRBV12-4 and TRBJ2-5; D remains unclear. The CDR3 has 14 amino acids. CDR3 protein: CTSSATEPQETQYF. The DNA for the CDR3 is TGTACCAGCAGTGCGACGGAACCCCAAGAGACCCAGTACTTC.

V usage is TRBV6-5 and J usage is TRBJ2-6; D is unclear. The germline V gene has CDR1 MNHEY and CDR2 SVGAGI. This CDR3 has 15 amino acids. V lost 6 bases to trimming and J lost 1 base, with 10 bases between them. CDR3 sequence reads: CASSRDLSGANVLTF. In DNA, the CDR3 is TGTGCCAGCAGCCGCGACCTTTCTGGGGCCAACGTCCTGACTTTC.

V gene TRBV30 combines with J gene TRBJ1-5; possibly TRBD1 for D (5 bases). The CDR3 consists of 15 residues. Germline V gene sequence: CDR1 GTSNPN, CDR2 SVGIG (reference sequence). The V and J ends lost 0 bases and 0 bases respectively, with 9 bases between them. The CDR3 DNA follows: TGTGCCTGGAGTGTTGGACAATATAGCAATCAGCCCCAGCATTTT. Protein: CAWSVGQYSNQPQHF.

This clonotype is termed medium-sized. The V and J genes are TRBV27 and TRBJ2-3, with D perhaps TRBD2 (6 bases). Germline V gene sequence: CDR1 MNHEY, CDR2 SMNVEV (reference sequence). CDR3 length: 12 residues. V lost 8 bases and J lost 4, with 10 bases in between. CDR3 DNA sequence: TGTGCCAGCGGCGGGGTCGCAGATACGCAGTATTTT. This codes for CASGGVADTQYF.

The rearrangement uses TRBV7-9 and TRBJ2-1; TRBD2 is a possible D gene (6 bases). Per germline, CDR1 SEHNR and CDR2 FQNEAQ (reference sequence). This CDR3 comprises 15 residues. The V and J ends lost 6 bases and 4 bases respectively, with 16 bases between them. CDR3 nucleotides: TGTGCCAGCAGGTTCTTAGGGACTTCATACAATGAGCAGTTCTTC. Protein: CASRFLGTSYNEQFF.